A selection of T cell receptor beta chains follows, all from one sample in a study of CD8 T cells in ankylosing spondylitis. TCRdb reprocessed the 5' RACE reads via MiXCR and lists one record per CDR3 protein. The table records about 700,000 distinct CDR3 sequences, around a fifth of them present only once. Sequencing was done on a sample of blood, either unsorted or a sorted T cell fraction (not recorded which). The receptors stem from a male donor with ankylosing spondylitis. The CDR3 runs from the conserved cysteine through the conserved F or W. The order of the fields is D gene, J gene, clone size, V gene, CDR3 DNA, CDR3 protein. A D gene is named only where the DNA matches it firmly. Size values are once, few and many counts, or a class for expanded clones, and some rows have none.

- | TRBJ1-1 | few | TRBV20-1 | TGCAGTGCTAGAGATCGGGGGGGCCGAACTGAAGCTTTCTTT | CSARDRGGRTEAFF
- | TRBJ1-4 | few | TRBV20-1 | TGCAGTGCTATCGGGGGAACTAATGAAAAACTGTTTTTT | CSAIGGTNEKLFF
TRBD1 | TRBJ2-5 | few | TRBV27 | TGTGCCAGCAATCAGGACAGGGGATCGTACCAAGAGACCCAGTACTTC | CASNQDRGSYQETQYF
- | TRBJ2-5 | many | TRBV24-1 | TGTGCCACCGCTTTTCGGGAGACCCAGTACTTC | CATAFRETQYF
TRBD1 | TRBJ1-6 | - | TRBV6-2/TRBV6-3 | TGTGCCAGCAGAACGGACAGGGTGATCAATAATTCACCCCTCCACTTT | CASRTDRVINNSPLHF
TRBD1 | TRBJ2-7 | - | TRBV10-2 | TGCGCCAGCAGGGAACAGGGGACCTACGAGCAGTACTTC | CASREQGTYEQYF
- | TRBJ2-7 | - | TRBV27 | TGTGCCAGCAGTCCCTACGGGAGCTCCTACGAGCAGTACTTC | CASSPYGSSYEQYF
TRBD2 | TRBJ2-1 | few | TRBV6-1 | TGTGCCAGCTGGGGGACTAGCAACAATGAGCAGTTCTTC | CASWGTSNNEQFF
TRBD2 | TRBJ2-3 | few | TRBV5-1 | TGCGCCAGCAGCTCTAGGGCTAGCGGGACAGATACGCAGTATTTT | CASSSRASGTDTQYF
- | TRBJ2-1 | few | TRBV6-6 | TGTGCCAGCAGTTACGTTAGTCGAGAAAAGTTCTTC | CASSYVSREKFF
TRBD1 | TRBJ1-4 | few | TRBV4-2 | TGTGCCAGCAGCCCTAACGGACCGGGACAGGGGCATGAAAAACTGTTTTTT | CASSPNGPGQGHEKLFF
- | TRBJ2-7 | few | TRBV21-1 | TGTGCCAGCAGCAACCACGGGAGACTTTGGAACTACGAGCAGTACTTC | CASSNHGRLWNYEQYF
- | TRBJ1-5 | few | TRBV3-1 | TGTGCCAGCAGCCAAGTACGGTTTGGGCCCCAGCATTTT | CASSQVRFGPQHF
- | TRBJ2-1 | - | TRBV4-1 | TGCGCCAGCAGCCAAGAGGGAACTCCCTACAATGAGCAGTTCTTC | CASSQEGTPYNEQFF
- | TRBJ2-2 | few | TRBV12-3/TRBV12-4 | TGTGCCAGCAGTGTGCTGGGCAACACCGGGGAGCTGTTTTTT | CASSVLGNTGELFF
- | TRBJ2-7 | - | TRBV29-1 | TGCAGCGTTAGTTGGGCGGAGGCCGCAGCCTACGAGCAGTACTTC | CSVSWAEAAAYEQYF
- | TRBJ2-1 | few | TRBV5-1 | TGCGCCAGCAGCTTGGTTGATCGGCAGGGGAAATACAATGAGCAGTTCTTC | CASSLVDRQGKYNEQFF
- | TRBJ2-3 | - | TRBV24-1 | TGTGCCACCAGTGACTCAGGGGATACCACAGATACGCAGTATTTT | CATSDSGDTTDTQYF
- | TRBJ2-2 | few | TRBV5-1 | TGCGCCAGCAGCTTGGAAGTAGCGTCCGGGGAGCTGTTTTTT | CASSLEVASGELFF
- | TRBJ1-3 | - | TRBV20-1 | TGCAGTGCTAGCCGAAATATGGGACTCTCTGGAAACACCATATATTTT | CSASRNMGLSGNTIYF
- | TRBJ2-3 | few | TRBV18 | TGTGCCAGCTCACCATCATCCCTGGGGCCCCCGGGCACAGATACGCAGTATTTT | CASSPSSLGPPGTDTQYF
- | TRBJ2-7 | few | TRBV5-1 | TGCGCCAGCAGCATACTGACAGGCTCCTACGAGCAGTACTTC | CASSILTGSYEQYF
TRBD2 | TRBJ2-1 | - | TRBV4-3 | TGCGCCAGCAGCCATGGGGGTGGGGTAGCGGGAGTGGATGAGCAGTTCTTC | CASSHGGGVAGVDEQFF
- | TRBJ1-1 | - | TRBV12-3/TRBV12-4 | TGTGCCAGCAGCCCGAACAGGGTGAACACTGAAGCTTTCTTT | CASSPNRVNTEAFF
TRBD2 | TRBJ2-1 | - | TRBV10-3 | TGTGCCATAGGGACTAGCGGGGAGAGCTCCTACAATGAGCAGTTCTTC | CAIGTSGESSYNEQFF
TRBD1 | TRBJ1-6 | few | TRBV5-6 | TGTGCCAGCACCAGAATGGACAGGGACAATTCACCCCTCCACTTT | CASTRMDRDNSPLHF
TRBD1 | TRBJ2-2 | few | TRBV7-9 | TGTGCCAGCAGCTTAAGGACAGGGTACACCGGGGAGCTGTTTTTT | CASSLRTGYTGELFF